The 13 T cell receptor beta chains listed next were all sequenced from one sample in a study of T cell responses to AZD1222 COVID-19 vaccine. Assay: immunoSEQ multiplex PCR; the TCRdb copy retains only in-frame clones and omits some. This sample has about 150,000 clones, with around 90% found just once. This specimen was peripheral blood, taken 28 days after the second AZD1222 dose. These receptors were obtained from an adult who received the AZD1222 COVID-19 vaccine.

The gene calls are TRBV6-2 or TRBV6-3 and TRBJ1-5; weak D call: TRBD1 (5 bases). The CDR3 runs to 14 residues. Deletions cut 7 bases from V and 7 bases from J, with 17 bases between. CDR1 and CDR2 (germline): MNHEY, SVGEGT. The CDR3 sequence is CASTPGGRGQPQHF. The CDR3 bases are TGTGCCAGCACCCCCGGGGGACGAGGACAGCCCCAGCATTTT.

The chain carries TRBV5-6 and TRBJ1-2; D possibly corresponds to TRBD1 (5 bases). CDR3 length: 12 residues. Trimming left V 0 bases short and J 7 bases short, with 7 bases between. CDR1 and CDR2 (germline): SGHDT, YYEEEE. CDR3 protein: CASSLDRIGYTF. In DNA form, the CDR3 reads TGTGCCAGCAGCTTGGACAGGATTGGCTACACCTTC.

The J gene is TRBJ1-1, the V gene TRBV5-5, with D possibly matching TRBD1 (5 bases). CDR3 length equals 16 residues. V was clipped by 0 bases and J by 4 bases, with 16 bases between them. CDR1 is SGHKS, CDR2 YYEKEE, per germline (reference sequence). CDR3 DNA: TGTGCCAGCAGCTTGGAGCCCCAGGGCCTTCGCACTGAAGCTTTCTTT. Its protein product is CASSLEPQGLRTEAFF.

CDR3 amino acids: CASSLLTDNYGYTF. The DNA of the CDR3 is TGTGCCAGCAGTCTCCTGACGGATAACTATGGCTACACCTTC. This sequence joins TRBV28 and TRBJ1-2; D is undetermined. V was pared by 5 bases and J by 1 base, with 11 bases between. Germline values: CDR1 MDHEN, CDR2 SYDVKM. The CDR3 length is 14 residues.

Comments on this clone: At one of its ends the junction is not consistent with the germline gene, which may arise from a read error. The J gene is TRBJ1-2, the V gene TRBV6-5, with 7 positions matching TRBD1. The germline gives CDR1 MNHEY, CDR2 SVGAGI. This CDR3 has 13 residues. The chain's CDR3 is CAGRTGLYYGYTF. The CDR3 DNA sequence: TGTGCCGGCAGGACAGGACTTTACTATGGCTACACCTTC.

This rearrangement joins TRBV18 to TRBJ2-5; 8 bases fit TRBD1. This CDR3 is built from 15 residues. The germline V gene encodes CDR1 KGHSH and CDR2 LQKENI. Losses at the gene ends were 2 bases for V and 3 bases for J; bases not matched to a gene: 5. The CDR3 DNA follows: TGTGCCAGCTCACCAATTACAGGGGGAGAAGAGACCCAGTACTTC. Amino acid sequence: CASSPITGGEETQYF.

The genes are TRBV21-1 and TRBJ1-3. TRBV21-1 is shown as a pseudogene. The CDR3 runs 12 residues. The CDR3 bases are TGTGCCAGCAGCCTAGGGCGGGACACCATATATTTT. It yields the protein CASSLGRDTIYF.

The chain couples TRBV5-4 to TRBJ1-2; 7 bases map to TRBD1. V dropped 2 bases and J dropped 4; count of bases not matched to a gene: 2. CDR1 and CDR2 from the germline V gene are SGHNT and YYREEE (reference sequence). This CDR3 region has 13 residues. CDR3 coding DNA: TGTGCCAGCAGCTTCGAGGGGGCCTATGGCTACACCTTC. This sequence encodes CASSFEGAYGYTF. Based on the CDR3 plus reference TRBV5-4 and TRBJ1-2, the full variable domain is ETGVTQSPTHLIKTRGQQVTLRCSSQSGHNTVSWYQQALGQGPQFIFQYYREEENGRGNFPPRFSGLQFPNYSSELNVNALELDDSALYLCASSFEGAYGYTFGSGTRLTVV.

J is TRBJ1-4 and V is TRBV30; TRBD1 matches at 8 bases. There are 14 residues in the CDR3. V lost 1 base to trimming and J lost 7 bases; unmatched junction nucleotides: 5. Germline CDR1 and CDR2: GTSNPN and SVGIG (reference sequence). The CDR3 DNA is TGTGCCTGGAGTGGGGACAGGAGAGGTGAAAAACTGTTTTTT. Translated: CAWSGDRRGEKLFF. The entire variable domain, with the rest obtained from reference TRBV30 and TRBJ1-4, is as follows: SQTIHQWPATLVQPVGSPLSLECTVEGTSNPNLYWYRQAAGRGLQLLFYSVGIGQISSEVPQNLSASRPQDRQFILSSKKLLLSDSGFYLCAWSGDRRGEKLFFGSGTQLSVL.

V usage is TRBV5-1 and J usage is TRBJ2-1; 7 nucleotides align to TRBD2. Germline V gene sequence: CDR1 SGHRS, CDR2 YFSETQ. V lost 4 bases and J lost 4; bases outside the gene matches: 5. The CDR3 contains 14 residues. This CDR3 is CASSLLAAYNEQFF. For the CDR3, the DNA is TGCGCCAGCAGCCTTCTAGCGGCATACAATGAGCAGTTCTTC. The full variable domain, with the rest looked up from reference TRBV5-1 and TRBJ2-1, is KAGVTQTPRYLIKTRGQQVTLSCSPISGHRSVSWYQQTPGQGLQFLFEYFSETQRNKGNFPGRFSGRQFSNSRSEMNVSTLELGDSALYLCASSLLAAYNEQFFGPGTRLTVL.

The J gene is TRBJ2-1, the V gene TRBV7-3; 9 bases align to TRBD2. The CDR3 runs 17 residues. Germline V gene data show CDR1 as SGHTA and CDR2 as FQGTGA. Losses at the gene ends were 1 base for V and 9 bases for J; bases not matched to a gene: 13. The CDR3 loop reads CASSLNVGSGRSGEQFF. DNA of the CDR3: TGTGCCAGCAGCTTAAATGTAGGTAGCGGGAGATCGGGTGAGCAGTTCTTC.

The V gene is TRBV18, the J gene TRBJ2-2, with D hard to call. The CDR3 runs 15 residues. V lost 8 bases and J 1 base, leaving 14 bases between the germline ends. Looked up from germline, CDR1 is KGHSH and CDR2 is LQKENI. CDR3 sequence reads: CASQAAGMNTGELFF. The DNA for the CDR3 is TGTGCCAGCCAGGCGGCCGGAATGAACACCGGGGAGCTGTTTTTT. Complete variable domain (other parts from reference TRBV18 and TRBJ2-2): NAGVMQNPRHLVRRRGQEARLRCSPMKGHSHVYWYRQLPEEGLKFMVYLQKENIIDESGMPKERFSAEFPKEGPSILRIQQVVRGDSAAYFCASQAAGMNTGELFFGEGSRLTVL.

This chain connects TRBV3-1 (or the pseudogene TRBV3-2) to TRBJ2-7; D could derive from TRBD1 or TRBD2 (6 bases each). The ends were cut back, 3 bases at V and 1 base at J, with 25 bases in the middle. CDR1 and CDR2 from the germline V gene are LGHDT and YNNKEL (reference sequence). The CDR3 covers 19 residues. This CDR3 is CASSHSPGGLAVGSYEQYF. CDR3 DNA: TGTGCCAGCAGCCACTCTCCCGGGGGCCTAGCCGTGGGGTCCTACGAGCAGTACTTC.